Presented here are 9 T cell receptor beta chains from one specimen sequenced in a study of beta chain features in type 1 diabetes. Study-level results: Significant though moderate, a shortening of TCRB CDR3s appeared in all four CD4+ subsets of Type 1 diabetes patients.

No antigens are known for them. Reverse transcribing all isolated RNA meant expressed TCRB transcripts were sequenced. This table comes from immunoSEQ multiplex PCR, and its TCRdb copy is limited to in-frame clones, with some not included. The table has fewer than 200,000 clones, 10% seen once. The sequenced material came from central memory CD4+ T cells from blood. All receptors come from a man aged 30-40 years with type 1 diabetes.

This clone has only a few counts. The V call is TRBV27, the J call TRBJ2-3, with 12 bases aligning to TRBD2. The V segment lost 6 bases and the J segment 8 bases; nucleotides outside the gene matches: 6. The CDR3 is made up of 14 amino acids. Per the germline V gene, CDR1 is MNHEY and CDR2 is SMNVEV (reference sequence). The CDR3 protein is CASRGLAGASTQYF. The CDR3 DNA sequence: TGTGCCAGCAGGGGACTAGCGGGCGCCAGTACGCAGTATTTT.

The CDR3 DNA sequence: TGTGCCAGCAGCAAACCGGGACTCTCTAATGAGCAGTTCTTC. This encodes CASSKPGLSNEQFF. The rearrangement links TRBV7-9 to TRBJ2-1; D may be TRBD2 (6 bases). Trimming stripped 5 bases from V and 7 bases from J, with 15 bases between. CDR3 length: 14 residues. Germline V gene sequence: CDR1 SEHNR, CDR2 FQNEAQ (reference sequence).

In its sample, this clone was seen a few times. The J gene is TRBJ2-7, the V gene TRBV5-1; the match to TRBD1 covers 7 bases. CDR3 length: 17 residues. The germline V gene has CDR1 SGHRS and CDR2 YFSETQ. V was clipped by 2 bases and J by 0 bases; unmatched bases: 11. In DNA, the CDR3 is TGCGCCAGCAGCTTAACTTACAGGGGTGGGAGCTCCTACGAGCAGTACTTC. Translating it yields CASSLTYRGGSSYEQYF.

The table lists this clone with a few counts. In DNA, the CDR3 is TGTGCCAGCAGCTTGGGCCAAAGCACAGATACGCAGTATTTT. This encodes CASSLGQSTDTQYF. This sequence joins TRBV7-9 and TRBJ2-3, with no clear D. The germline gives CDR1 SEHNR, CDR2 FQNEAQ (reference sequence). CDR3 length equals 14 residues. The V and J ends lost 3 bases and 0 bases respectively, with 7 bases between them.

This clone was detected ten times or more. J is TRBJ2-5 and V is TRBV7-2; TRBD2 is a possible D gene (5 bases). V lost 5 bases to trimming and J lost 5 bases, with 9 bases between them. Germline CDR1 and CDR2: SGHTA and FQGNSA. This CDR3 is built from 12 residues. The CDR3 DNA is TGTGCCAGCAGCCCCTGGAGGGAGACCCAGTACTTC. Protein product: CASSPWRETQYF.

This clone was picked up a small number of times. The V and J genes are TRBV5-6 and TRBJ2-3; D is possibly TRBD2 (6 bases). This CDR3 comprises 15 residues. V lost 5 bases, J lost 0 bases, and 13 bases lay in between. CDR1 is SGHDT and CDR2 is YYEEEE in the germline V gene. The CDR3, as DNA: TGTGCCAGCAGTTATGGGACTTCTAGCACAGATACGCAGTATTTT. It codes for CASSYGTSSTDTQYF.

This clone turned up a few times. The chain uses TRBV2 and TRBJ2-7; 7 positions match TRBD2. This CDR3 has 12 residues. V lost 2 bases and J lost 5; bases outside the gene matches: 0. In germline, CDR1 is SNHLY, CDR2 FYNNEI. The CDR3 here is CASSERGDEQYF. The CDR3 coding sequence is TGTGCCAGCAGTGAACGGGGGGACGAGCAGTACTTC.

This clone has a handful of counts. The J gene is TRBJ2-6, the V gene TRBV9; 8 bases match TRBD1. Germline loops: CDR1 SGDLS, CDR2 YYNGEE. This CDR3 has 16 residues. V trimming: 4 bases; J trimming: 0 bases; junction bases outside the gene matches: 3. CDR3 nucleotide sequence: TGTGCCAGCAGCCTGACAGGGGCCTCTGGGGCCAACGTCCTGACTTTC. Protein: CASSLTGASGANVLTF.

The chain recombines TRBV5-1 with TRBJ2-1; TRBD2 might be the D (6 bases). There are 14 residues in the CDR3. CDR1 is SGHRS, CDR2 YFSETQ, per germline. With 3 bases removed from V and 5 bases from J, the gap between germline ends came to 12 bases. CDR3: CASSSGPGDNEQFF. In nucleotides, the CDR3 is TGCGCCAGCAGCTCCGGACCGGGGGACAATGAGCAGTTCTTC.